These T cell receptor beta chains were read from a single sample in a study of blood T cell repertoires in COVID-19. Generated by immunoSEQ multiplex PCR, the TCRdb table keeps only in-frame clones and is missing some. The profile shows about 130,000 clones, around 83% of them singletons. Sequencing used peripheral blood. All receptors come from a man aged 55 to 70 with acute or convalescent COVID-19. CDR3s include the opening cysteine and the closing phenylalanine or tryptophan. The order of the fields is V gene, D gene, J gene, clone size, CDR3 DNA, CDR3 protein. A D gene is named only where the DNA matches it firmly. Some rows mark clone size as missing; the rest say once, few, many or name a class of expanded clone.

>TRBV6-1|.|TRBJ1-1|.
TGTGCCAGCAGTGAGAGGAGGACTGAAGCTTTCTTT
CASSERRTEAFF
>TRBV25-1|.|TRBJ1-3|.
TGTGCCAGCACCGTGGGGCCGGGAAACACCATATATTTT
CASTVGPGNTIYF
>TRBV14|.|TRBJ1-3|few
TGTGCCAGCAGCCAGGGGGCACGAAACACCATATATTTT
CASSQGARNTIYF
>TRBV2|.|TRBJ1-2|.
TGTGCCAGCAGTGAAGACAGGGATTATGGCTACACCTTC
CASSEDRDYGYTF
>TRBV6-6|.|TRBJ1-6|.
TGTGCCAGCAGTTACACAGGGAATAATTCACCCCTCCACTTT
CASSYTGNNSPLHF
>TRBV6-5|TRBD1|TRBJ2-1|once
TGTGCCAGCAGTTCCCGGGACAGGGGTGTGGAGCAGTTCTTC
CASSSRDRGVEQFF
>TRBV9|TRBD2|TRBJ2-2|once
TGTGCCAGCAGCGTAGCTCCCTCTAGCGGGGCTACCGGGGAGCTGTTTTTT
CASSVAPSSGATGELFF
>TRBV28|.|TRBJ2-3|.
TGTGCCAGTCTGAGCGCTGGCACAGATACGCAGTATTTT
CASLSAGTDTQYF
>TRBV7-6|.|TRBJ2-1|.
TGTGCCAGCAGCACCATTGCGGGCGAAGGCAATGAGCAGTTCTTC
CASSTIAGEGNEQFF
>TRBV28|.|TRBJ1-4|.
TGTGCCAGCAGTTTAGGGACTGCGGGTGAAAAACTGTTTTTT
CASSLGTAGEKLFF
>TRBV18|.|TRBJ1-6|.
TGTGCCAGCTCTGTTGACAGGTCGAGCTCCTATAATTCACCCCTCCACTTT
CASSVDRSSSYNSPLHF
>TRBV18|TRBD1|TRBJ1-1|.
TGTGCCAGCTCACTCCGACAGGGGCAAACTGAAGCTTTCTTT
CASSLRQGQTEAFF
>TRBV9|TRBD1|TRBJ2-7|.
TGTGCCAGCAGCGTTTCCGGGACAGGGGTGTACGAGCAGTACTTC
CASSVSGTGVYEQYF
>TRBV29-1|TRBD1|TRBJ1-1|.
TGCAGCGGAGGGACAGGGAATGAAGCTTTCTTT
CSGGTGNEAFF
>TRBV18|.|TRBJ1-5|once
TGTGCCAGCTCACCTGTGGGCCCTATAGAACAGCCCCAGCATTTT
CASSPVGPIEQPQHF
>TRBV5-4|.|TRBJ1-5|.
TGTGCCAGCAGCTTTGACACCCAAGGGCCCCAGCATTTT
CASSFDTQGPQHF
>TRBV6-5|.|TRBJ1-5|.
TGTGCCAGCAGTTCCGCAGGGCAGCCCCAGCATTTT
CASSSAGQPQHF
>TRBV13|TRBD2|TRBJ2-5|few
TGTGCCAGCCGCGGGAGGGGTAAAGAGACCCAGTACTTC
CASRGRGKETQYF
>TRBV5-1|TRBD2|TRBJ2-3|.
TGCGCCAGCAGCTTGGGACTAGCGGGAGGGCCATTAGATACGCAGTATTTT
CASSLGLAGGPLDTQYF
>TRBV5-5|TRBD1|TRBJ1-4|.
TGTGCCAGCACCTCGACAGGGCTTGCAACTAATGAAAAACTGTTTTTT
CASTSTGLATNEKLFF
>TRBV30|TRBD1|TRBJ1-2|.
TGTGCCTGGAGCAGGAACCGGGACAGGGGCTATGGCTACACCTTC
CAWSRNRDRGYGYTF
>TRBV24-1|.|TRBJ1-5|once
TGTGCCACCAGTGATTTAAGGACATACCAGCCCCAGCATTTT
CATSDLRTYQPQHF
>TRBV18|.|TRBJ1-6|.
TGTGCCAGCTCACCACGGTCAGGTGATTCACCCCTCCACTTT
CASSPRSGDSPLHF
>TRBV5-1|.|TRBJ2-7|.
TGCGCCAGCAGCTTACCGGGGGTGGACGAGCAGTACTTC
CASSLPGVDEQYF
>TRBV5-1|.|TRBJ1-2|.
TGCGCCAGCAGCAACCAAGGGACTTCGGGGTATGGCTACACCTTC
CASSNQGTSGYGYTF
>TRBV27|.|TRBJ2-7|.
TGTGCCAGCAGTCGGCGACAGGTCCCACACGAGCAGTACTTC
CASSRRQVPHEQYF
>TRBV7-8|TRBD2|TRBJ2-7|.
TGTGCCAGCCTAAAGGGGCTAGCGGGGAACTCCTACGAGCAGTACTTC
CASLKGLAGNSYEQYF
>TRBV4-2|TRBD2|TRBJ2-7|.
TGTGCCAGCAGCCCACTAGCGGGCCTACTGTACGAGCAGTACTTC
CASSPLAGLLYEQYF